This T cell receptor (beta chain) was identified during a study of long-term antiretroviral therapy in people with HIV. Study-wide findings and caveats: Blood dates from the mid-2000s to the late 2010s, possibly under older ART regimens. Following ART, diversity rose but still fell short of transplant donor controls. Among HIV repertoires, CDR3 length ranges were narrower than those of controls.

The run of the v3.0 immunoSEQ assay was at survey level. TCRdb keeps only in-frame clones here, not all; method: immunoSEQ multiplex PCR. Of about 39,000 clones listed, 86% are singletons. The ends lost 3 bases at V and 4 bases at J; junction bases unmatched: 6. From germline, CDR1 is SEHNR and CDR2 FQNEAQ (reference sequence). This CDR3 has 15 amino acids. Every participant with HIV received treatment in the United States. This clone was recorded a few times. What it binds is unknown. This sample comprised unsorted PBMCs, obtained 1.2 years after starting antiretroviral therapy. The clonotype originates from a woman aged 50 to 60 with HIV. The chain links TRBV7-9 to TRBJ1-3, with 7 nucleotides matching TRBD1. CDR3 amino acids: CASSLRQGEGNTIYF. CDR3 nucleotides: TGTGCCAGCAGCTTGCGGCAGGGGGAAGGAAACACCATATATTTT.